One sample yielded the 3 T cell receptor beta chains listed below, sequenced in a study of blood T cell repertoires in COVID-19. Here immunoSEQ multiplex PCR was the method, and the copy in TCRdb shows in-frame clones only, minus some. Of fewer than 350,000 clones in the sample, approximately 90% were seen once. Input material: peripheral blood. Receptor source: a woman aged 30 to 39 with COVID-19, enrolled during active disease.

The rearrangement joins TRBV9 to TRBJ1-1, with 8 bases aligning to TRBD1. Per germline, CDR1 SGDLS and CDR2 YYNGEE. V lost 4 bases, J lost 4 bases, and 3 bases stayed unmatched. This CDR3 has 13 amino acids. This CDR3 reads CASSPDRVTEAFF. For the CDR3, the DNA is TGTGCCAGCAGCCCGGACAGGGTCACTGAAGCTTTCTTT.

The chain has TRBV19 and TRBJ2-3; tentatively, D is TRBD2 (5 bases). The CDR3 consists of 12 residues. The germline CDR1 and CDR2 sequences are LNHDA and SQIVND (reference sequence). Trimming pared 5 bases from V and 8 bases from J, leaving 11 bases between. The CDR3 nucleotides are TGTGCCAGTAGTTCTTCGCGGGCTACGCAGTATTTT. Amino acids: CASSSSRATQYF.

The chain carries TRBV28 and TRBJ1-4; D is perhaps TRBD1 (6 bases). CDR3 length: 15 residues. The V end lost 3 bases, the J end lost 6 bases, and 14 bases lay between the germline ends. The V gene's germline CDR1 is MDHEN and CDR2 SYDVKM. The CDR3 sequence: CASSLGGRMDEKLFF. CDR3 coding DNA: TGTGCCAGCAGTTTGGGGGGGCGAATGGATGAAAAACTGTTTTTT. Full variable domain (rest looked up from reference TRBV28 and TRBJ1-4): DVKVTQSSRYLVKRTGEKVFLECVQDMDHENMFWYRQDPGLGLRLIYFSYDVKMKEKGDIPEGYSVSREKKERFSLILESASTNQTSMYLCASSLGGRMDEKLFFGSGTQLSVL.